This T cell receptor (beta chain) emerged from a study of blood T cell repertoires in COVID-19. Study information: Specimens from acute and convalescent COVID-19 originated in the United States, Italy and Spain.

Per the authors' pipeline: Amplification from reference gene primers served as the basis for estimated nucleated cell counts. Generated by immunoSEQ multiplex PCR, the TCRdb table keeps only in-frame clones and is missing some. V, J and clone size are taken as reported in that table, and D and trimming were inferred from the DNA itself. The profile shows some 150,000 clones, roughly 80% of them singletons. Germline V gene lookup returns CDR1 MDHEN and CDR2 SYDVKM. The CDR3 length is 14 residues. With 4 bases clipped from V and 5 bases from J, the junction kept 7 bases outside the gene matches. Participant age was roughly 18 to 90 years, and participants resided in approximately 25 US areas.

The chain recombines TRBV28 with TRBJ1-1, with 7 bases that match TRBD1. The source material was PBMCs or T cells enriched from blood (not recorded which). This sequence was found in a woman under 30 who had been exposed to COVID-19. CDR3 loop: CASSSATGWTEAFF. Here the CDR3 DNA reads TGTGCCAGCAGTTCCGCGACAGGGTGGACTGAAGCTTTCTTT. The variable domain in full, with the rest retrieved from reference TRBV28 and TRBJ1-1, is DVKVTQSSRYLVKRTGEKVFLECVQDMDHENMFWYRQDPGLGLRLIYFSYDVKMKEKGDIPEGYSVSREKKERFSLILESASTNQTSMYLCASSSATGWTEAFFGQGTRLTVV.